The T cell receptor (beta chain) under discussion was sequenced for a study of T cell repertoires in cytomegalovirus infection. Overall study context: It was recently identified HLA-C-restricted and well-studied HLA-B-restricted CMV epitopes that the study used. Both a matching HLA type and CMV infection were indicated by public TCR beta signatures. Points from the study as a whole: CMV carriers with the relevant HLA were identified by cumulative public TCR beta family frequency. Dominant in the ex vivo response were TCR beta clonotypes restricted by HLA-C and specific for CMV.

TCRdb itself ran the reads through MiXCR, one entry per CDR3 protein. The table includes around 300,000 distinct CDR3 sequences, approximately 22% detected once. With respect to this clonotype: Its target is not known.

The trim removed 4 bases at V and 2 bases at J, leaving 3 bases unmatched. The CDR3 loop spans 16 amino acids. Germline values: CDR1 KGHDR, CDR2 SFDVKD. The chain uses TRBV24-1 and TRBJ1-5; 11 bases are shared with TRBD1. The clonotype comes from a human donor in good health (CMV status not recorded). Some clones in this sample may be carry-over from other donors' samples. The material was cultured PBMCs, obtained from culture after CMV antigen stimulation. The CDR3 DNA reads TGTGCCACCAGTGAGGGACAGGGGGATCGCAATCAGCCCCAGCATTTT. Its translation: CATSEGQGDRNQPQHF.